These T cell receptor beta chains were read from a single sample in a study of neurological immune-mediated disorders. TCRdb ran MiXCR on the 5' RACE reads and lists one entry per CDR3 protein. The sample lists 55,000 to 70,000 distinct CDR3 sequences; over 8.5% were seen once. The specimen sequenced was PBMCs. Receptors originate from a male donor with HTLV-1-associated myelopathy (HAM/TSP). Each CDR3 is given with its conserved first and last residue. D genes are given only for firm matches.

>TRBV15|TRBJ1-1|NA
CATSRDGTGRAFF
>TRBV12-3/TRBV12-4|TRBJ2-3|TRBD2
CASRYGAGTSGGVPTDTQYF
>TRBV7-3|TRBJ2-1|TRBD2
CASSPSGGAYNEQFF
>TRBV29-1|TRBJ2-1|TRBD1
CSDGQGSNEQFF
>TRBV21-1|TRBJ2-7|NA
CASSNAQYF
>TRBV6-5|TRBJ1-3|NA
CASIAQPGSGNTIYF
>TRBV20-1|TRBJ2-3|NA
CSASDTILTSTDTQYF
>TRBV20-1|TRBJ2-7|NA
CSAAKQTRDEQYF
>TRBV20-1|TRBJ2-5|TRBD2
CSARDQRGGETQYF
>TRBV5-6|TRBJ1-5|NA
CASSLMDRVNQPQHF
>TRBV10-3|TRBJ2-7|NA
CAMSGVGYEQYF
>TRBV5-6|TRBJ2-3|NA
CASSLEASSTDTQYF
>TRBV5-1|TRBJ1-3|NA
CASSLQGSGNTIYF
>TRBV20-1|TRBJ1-1|NA
CSTSRGNTEAFF
>TRBV5-1|TRBJ2-3|TRBD2
CASSDDGGDTDTQYF
>TRBV15|TRBJ1-2|NA
CATSRDWEVSTGGYTF
>TRBV5-1|TRBJ2-7|NA
CASSLGTDTYEQYF
>TRBV9|TRBJ1-4|NA
CASRKGPREKLFF
>TRBV5-6|TRBJ1-1|NA
CASSAATVNTEGFF
>TRBV29-1|TRBJ1-2|NA
CSVVQGNYGYTF
>TRBV4-3|TRBJ1-2|NA
CASSPWTRITYGYTF
>TRBV11-1|TRBJ2-7|TRBD1
CASSFSLGQGPYEQYF
>TRBV12-3/TRBV12-4|TRBJ2-1|NA
CASSLGSGTYNEQFF
>TRBV7-9|TRBJ1-5|NA
CASSLDGGGNQPQHF
>TRBV9|TRBJ2-1|TRBD2
CASSPRGGLAHNEQFF
>TRBV14|TRBJ2-7|NA
CASSQDRVRYEQYF
>TRBV5-6|TRBJ2-2|TRBD1
CASSKTGEWDTGELFF